The next 23 T cell receptor beta chains were all read from a single sample in a study of memory CD4+ T cells and cytomegalovirus serostatus. The assay was immunoSEQ multiplex PCR, and TCRdb's table has in-frame clones only and misses some. Here the sample spans tens of thousands of clones, 70% to 85% being singletons. Single viable CD3+CD4+CD8-CD45RO+ cells were sorted as the memory CD4+ T cells. Sequencing was performed on memory CD4+ T cells from blood. The receptors stem from an adult in good health and CMV-seronegative.

The chain uses TRBV5-1 and TRBJ2-3, with a weak D call TRBD1 (5 bases). The CDR3 runs 15 residues. Between the trimmed V and J ends, which lost 1 base and 2 bases, there was a span of 11 bases. The germline V gene has CDR1 SGHRS and CDR2 YFSETQ. The CDR3 spells CASSLRQGDTDTQYF. The CDR3 region has the DNA TGCGCCAGCAGCTTGCGTCAGGGCGACACAGATACGCAGTATTTT.

The V gene is TRBV6-1, the J gene TRBJ2-7; 7 bases are shared with TRBD2. Losses at the gene ends were 1 base for V and 3 bases for J; bases not matched to a gene: 12. CDR1 and CDR2 from the germline V gene are MNHNS and SASEGT. The CDR3 has 17 residues. DNA for the CDR3: TGTGCCAGCAGTGAAGTTGGAGGGAGGGCCAATCACTACGAGCAGTACTTC. Translated, it gives CASSEVGGRANHYEQYF.

The rearrangement joins TRBV7-8 to TRBJ1-1; 11 bases are shared with TRBD1. The V and J ends lost 5 bases and 5 bases, in that order; junction bases with no gene match: 7. The germline gives CDR1 SGHVS, CDR2 FQNEAQ. The CDR3 contains 15 residues. In DNA, the CDR3 is TGTGCCAGCAGCCTAGATGGGACAGGGGGGACTGAAGCTTTCTTT. Translated: CASSLDGTGGTEAFF.

The chain links TRBV19 to TRBJ1-3; D call uncertain. Trimming took off 7 bases at V and 4 bases at J, with 20 bases between the two ends. Germline V gives CDR1 LNHDA, CDR2 SQIVND (reference sequence). The CDR3 is 16 amino acids. The DNA of the CDR3 is TGTGCCAGTAAGCCCGCCGAGGCAGTGACCGGAAACACCATATATTTT. Translating it yields CASKPAEAVTGNTIYF.

This chain joins TRBV5-1 and TRBJ2-1; maybe TRBD2 (6 bases). CDR3 size: 17 residues. Germline V gene data show CDR1 as SGHRS and CDR2 as YFSETQ. V was clipped by 4 bases and J by 0 bases, with 17 bases between them. The CDR3 region is CASSIGTGPSSYNEQFF. The CDR3, as DNA: TGCGCCAGCAGCATAGGGACTGGACCAAGCTCCTACAATGAGCAGTTCTTC.

The chain carries TRBV19 and TRBJ1-1; D unclear. CDR1 and CDR2 from the germline V gene are LNHDA and SQIVND (reference sequence). The CDR3 consists of 12 residues. With 11 bases removed from V and 0 bases from J, the gap between germline ends came to 10 bases. The CDR3: CASTGMNTEAFF. The CDR3 DNA reads TGTGCCTCTACGGGCATGAACACTGAAGCTTTCTTT.

This clone was recorded a few times. This chain links TRBV7-2 with TRBJ1-2; 9 bases line up with TRBD1. CDR3 length: 14 amino acids. Unmatched junction bases numbered 7, after V lost 4 bases and J lost 7 bases. CDR1 is SGHTA and CDR2 is FQGNSA in the germline V gene. The CDR3 nucleotides are TGTGCCAGCAGCTCGACAGGGGGTGAGAGTGGCTACACCTTC. Protein: CASSSTGGESGYTF.

The chain carries TRBV4-3 and TRBJ1-1; D unclear. Trimming stripped 1 base from V and 0 bases from J, with 3 bases between. Per the germline V gene, CDR1 is LGHNA and CDR2 is YSLEER. The CDR3 spans 13 residues. The DNA of the CDR3 is TGCGCCAGCAGCCAAGTAATGAACACTGAAGCTTTCTTT. Encoded protein: CASSQVMNTEAFF.

The gene calls are TRBV5-1 and TRBJ1-4, with a weak D call TRBD1 (5 bases). Looked up from germline, CDR1 is SGHRS and CDR2 is YFSETQ. This CDR3 region has 16 residues. V gave up 4 bases and J gave up 0 bases, with 13 bases separating them. The CDR3 DNA reads as TGCGCCAGCAGCCAGTGGGGCCAGGCAACTAATGAAAAACTGTTTTTT. Translation gives CASSQWGQATNEKLFF. Combining the CDR3 with reference TRBV5-1 and TRBJ1-4 gives the whole variable domain KAGVTQTPRYLIKTRGQQVTLSCSPISGHRSVSWYQQTPGQGLQFLFEYFSETQRNKGNFPGRFSGRQFSNSRSEMNVSTLELGDSALYLCASSQWGQATNEKLFFGSGTQLSVL.

The chain carries TRBV4-3 and TRBJ1-2; TRBD1 aligns across 10 bases. V dropped 3 bases and J dropped 3; count of bases not matched to a gene: 7. Germline V lookup: CDR1 LGHNA, CDR2 YSLEER. There are 16 residues in the CDR3. The CDR3 reads CASSQGGQGFDYGYTF. The CDR3 DNA sequence: TGCGCCAGCAGCCAGGGGGGACAGGGGTTCGACTATGGCTACACCTTC.

The J gene is TRBJ1-1, the V gene TRBV7-2; possibly TRBD1 for D (5 bases). The CDR3 spans 15 residues. Per germline, CDR1 SGHTA and CDR2 FQGNSA. Trimming shortened V by 2 bases and J by 4 bases, and 14 bases separated the two germline ends. The CDR3 here is CASSLKPGGATEAFF. In nucleotides, the CDR3 is TGTGCCAGCAGCTTAAAGCCAGGAGGGGCCACTGAAGCTTTCTTT.

The J gene is TRBJ2-7, the V gene TRBV28; D may be TRBD2 (6 bases). The CDR3 is 14 residues long. Germline V gene lookup returns CDR1 MDHEN and CDR2 SYDVKM. V gave up 2 bases and J gave up 3 bases, with 11 bases separating them. The CDR3 nucleotides read TGTGCCAGCAGTTTAATACTAGCCAACTACGAGCAGTACTTC. Translation gives CASSLILANYEQYF.

This clone was detected a few times. The genes are TRBV19 and TRBJ1-2, with TRBD1 matching 9 bases. This CDR3 region has 13 residues. J was trimmed by 8 bases and V by 8 bases; bases with no gene match: 9. Germline CDR1 and CDR2: LNHDA and SQIVND (reference sequence). CDR3 coding DNA: TGTGCCAGTGAGGTTAACAGGGGGCAGGGCTACACCTTC. This encodes CASEVNRGQGYTF.

In this sample, this clone turned up once. V gene TRBV4-2 combines with J gene TRBJ1-5, with D tentatively TRBD1 (6 bases). Germline values: CDR1 LGHNA, CDR2 YNFKEQ. The ends were cut back, 3 bases at V and 1 base at J, with 28 bases in the middle. The CDR3 spans 21 residues. The CDR3: CASSQVMGGGRDGRSNQPQHF. The CDR3 coding sequence is TGTGCCAGCAGCCAGGTCATGGGTGGGGGGCGTGATGGAAGAAGCAATCAGCCCCAGCATTTT.

The CDR3 here is CASSWRDGEAFF. In DNA form, the CDR3 reads TGTGCCAGCAGCTGGAGGGACGGCGAAGCTTTCTTT. The genes are TRBV7-9 and TRBJ1-1; TRBD1 is a possible D gene (5 bases). CDR3 size: 12 residues. Germline V gene data show CDR1 as SEHNR and CDR2 as FQNEAQ (reference sequence). Trimming pared 4 bases from V and 8 bases from J, leaving 11 bases between.

V usage is TRBV19 and J usage is TRBJ1-5; TRBD1 matches 8 bases. Trimming took 4 bases from V and 3 from J; bases not matched to a gene: 5. CDR1 and CDR2 from the germline V gene are LNHDA and SQIVND (reference sequence). The CDR3 covers 15 residues. The CDR3 protein is CASSTRQGLNQPQHF. The DNA for the CDR3 is TGTGCCAGTAGTACGCGACAGGGGCTCAATCAGCCCCAGCATTTT. The variable domain in full, completed from reference TRBV19 and TRBJ1-5, reads DGGITQSPKYLFRKEGQNVTLSCEQNLNHDAMYWYRQDPGQGLRLIYYSQIVNDFQKGDIAEGYSVSREKKESFPLTVTSAQKNPTAFYLCASSTRQGLNQPQHFGDGTRLSIL.

The chain recombines TRBV7-2 with TRBJ1-1; D remains ambiguous. The CDR3 is 13 residues long. Germline V CDR1 and CDR2: SGHTA, FQGNSA. V shed 6 bases and J shed 4 bases, with 12 bases lying between them. The CDR3 sequence: CASSRIHSTEAFF. In DNA, the CDR3 is TGTGCCAGCAGTCGGATCCACTCCACTGAAGCTTTCTTT.

A note on this clone: The junction departs from germline at one end; a sequencing error may be responsible. V gene TRBV28 combines with J gene TRBJ1-3, with D possibly matching TRBD1 (6 bases). The germline V gene encodes CDR1 MDHEN and CDR2 SYDVKM. The CDR3 runs to 12 residues. CDR3 sequence (DNA): TGTGCCTGCAGGGGTTCTGGAAACACCATATATTTT. Translated: CACRGSGNTIYF. Full variable domain (rest looked up from reference TRBV28 and TRBJ1-3): DVKVTQSSRYLVKRTGEKVFLECVQDMDHENMFWYRQDPGLGLRLIYFSYDVKMKEKGDIPEGYSVSREKKERFSLILESASTNQTSMYLCACRGSGNTIYFGEGSWLTVV.

V is TRBV7-8 and J is TRBJ2-3; TRBD2 is a possible D gene (6 bases). V lost 4 bases to trimming and J lost 6 bases, with 17 bases between them. Germline CDR1 and CDR2: SGHVS and FQNEAQ. The CDR3 sequence is 15 residues long. Written as DNA, the CDR3 is TGTGCCAGCAGCTCCCAAGCGCGGGGTACCGATACGCAGTATTTT. Amino acid sequence: CASSSQARGTDTQYF. The whole variable domain, filled in from reference TRBV7-8 and TRBJ2-3, reads GAGVSQSPRYKVAKRGQDVALRCDPISGHVSLFWYQQALGQGPEFLTYFQNEAQLDKSGLPSDRFFAERPEGSVSTLKIQRTQQEDSAVYLCASSSQARGTDTQYFGPGTRLTVL.

This clone was recorded once. The CDR3 reads CASSLQSYEQYF. CDR3 bases: TGTGCCAGCAGTCTACAGTCCTACGAGCAGTACTTC. The chain combines TRBV2 with TRBJ2-7; D ambiguous. The CDR3 has 12 residues. Germline CDR1 SNHLY, CDR2 FYNNEI. With 5 bases removed from V and 1 base from J, the gap between germline ends came to 6 bases.

This chain joins TRBV5-1 and TRBJ2-3; 13 bases are a match to TRBD2. This CDR3 region has 15 residues. The germline CDR1 and CDR2 sequences are SGHRS and YFSETQ. The J segment lost 6 bases and the V segment lost 4 bases, leaving 5 bases of the junction unmatched. CDR3 sequence (DNA): TGCGCCAGCAGCCCCGGGACTAGCGGGGTTGATACGCAGTATTTT. Translating it yields CASSPGTSGVDTQYF. Together with reference TRBV5-1 and TRBJ2-3, the CDR3 gives the full variable domain: KAGVTQTPRYLIKTRGQQVTLSCSPISGHRSVSWYQQTPGQGLQFLFEYFSETQRNKGNFPGRFSGRQFSNSRSEMNVSTLELGDSALYLCASSPGTSGVDTQYFGPGTRLTVL.

The genes are TRBV4-2 and TRBJ1-3; D call uncertain. V was cut by 2 bases and J by 2 bases, with 10 bases left in between. CDR1 is LGHNA, CDR2 YNFKEQ, per germline. There are 15 residues in the CDR3. In DNA, the CDR3 is TGTGCCAGCAGCCAATCCGGGGAGGCTGGAAACACCATATATTTT. Its translation is CASSQSGEAGNTIYF.

This chain joins TRBV7-2 and TRBJ1-1; D may be TRBD1 (6 bases). The CDR3 runs to 13 residues. Germline CDR1 reads SGHTA; CDR2 reads FQGNSA. Trimming shortened V by 5 bases and J by 7 bases, and 14 bases separated the two germline ends. DNA for the CDR3: TGTGCCAGCAGCAGCCGACAGGTACTTGAAGCTTTCTTT. This codes for CASSSRQVLEAFF.